One sample yielded the 18 T cell receptor beta chains listed below, sequenced in a study of CXCR3-negative and CXCR3-positive naive CD8 T cells. Study-level results: Comparison of naive cells showed more hydrophobic TRB CDR3s in CXCR3-positive than in CXCR3-negative naive cells.

The libraries of TRB cDNA were prepared using 5' RACE with UMI labels. TCRdb re-called the 5' RACE reads; every CDR3 protein appears as one record, without DNA. The specimen's table records around 140,000 distinct CDR3 sequences. Antigens of these TCRs are unknown. Sequencing used naive CXCR3+ CD8+ T cells from blood. Documented subset: CD45RO-CCR7+CD27+CD95- naive CD8+ T cells expressing CXCR3 (TNR3+). These TCRs come from a human donor in good health. Some clones in this sample may be carry-over from other donors' samples.

The chain combines TRBV24-1 with TRBJ2-1; the TCRdb D gene call, TRBD2, has no DNA to confirm it. Germline V gene sequence: CDR1 KGHDR, CDR2 SFDVKD. The CDR3 sequence is 13 residues long. The CDR3 reads CATSGGTYNEQFF.

This chain joins TRBV4-2 and TRBJ2-3; without DNA, the TCRdb call of TRBD2 cannot be checked. The CDR3 length is 15 residues. Germline loops: CDR1 LGHNA, CDR2 YNFKEQ. The CDR3 sequence: CASSQAGRDTDTQYF.

V and J are TRBV28 and TRBJ2-2; the TCRdb call, TRBD2, lacks DNA for checking. Germline CDR1 and CDR2: MDHEN and SYDVKM. CDR3 length: 18 amino acids. The chain's CDR3 is CASSLAGRKTLNTGELFF. Variable domain in full (rest from reference TRBV28 and TRBJ2-2): DVKVTQSSRYLVKRTGEKVFLECVQDMDHENMFWYRQDPGLGLRLIYFSYDVKMKEKGDIPEGYSVSREKKERFSLILESASTNQTSMYLCASSLAGRKTLNTGELFFGEGSRLTVL.

The chain carries TRBV28 and TRBJ1-5; TCRdb selects TRBD1, and the lack of DNA leaves this call unchecked. This CDR3 spans 16 amino acids. Germline CDR1 is MDHEN and CDR2 is SYDVKM. The CDR3 reads CASRTGTGRGNQPQHF.

Here the CDR3 reads CASSDGQGNSPLHF. The V gene is TRBV28, the J gene TRBJ1-6; the TCRdb call, TRBD1, lacks DNA for checking. Germline V CDR1 and CDR2: MDHEN, SYDVKM. The CDR3 has 14 residues. Variable domain in full (rest from reference TRBV28 and TRBJ1-6): DVKVTQSSRYLVKRTGEKVFLECVQDMDHENMFWYRQDPGLGLRLIYFSYDVKMKEKGDIPEGYSVSREKKERFSLILESASTNQTSMYLCASSDGQGNSPLHFGNGTRLTVT.

V is TRBV7-9 and J is TRBJ1-1; with no DNA, the TCRdb D assignment of TRBD1 cannot be verified. CDR1 is SEHNR and CDR2 is FQNEAQ in the germline V gene (reference sequence). The CDR3 is 13 residues long. The CDR3 sequence: CASSPLDRGEAFF. The entire variable domain, with the rest obtained from reference TRBV7-9 and TRBJ1-1, is as follows: DTGVSQNPRHKITKRGQNVTFRCDPISEHNRLYWYRQTLGQGPEFLTYFQNEAQLEKSRLLSDRFSAERPKGSFSTLEIQRTEQGDSAMYLCASSPLDRGEAFFGQGTRLTVV.

The chain recombines TRBV5-1 with TRBJ1-1. Germline CDR1 SGHRS, CDR2 YFSETQ. The CDR3 loop spans 20 amino acids. CDR3 residues: CASSRLPGRDFGRVNSEAFF.

CDR3 in amino acids: CASSGDRVTHQETQYF. This chain links TRBV6-4 with TRBJ2-5; TCRdb indicates TRBD1, and absent DNA this call remains unverified. Germline CDR1 and CDR2: MRHNA and SNTAGT. CDR3 size: 16 residues.

J is TRBJ2-7 and V is TRBV7-6; no DNA is available, so the TRBD1 call from TCRdb remains unchecked. CDR3 length equals 14 residues. The germline CDR1 and CDR2 sequences are SGHVS and FNYEAQ. The CDR3 reads CASSPRGGSYEQYF. Full variable domain (rest looked up from reference TRBV7-6 and TRBJ2-7): GAGVSQSPRYKVTKRGQDVALRCDPISGHVSLYWYRQALGQGPEFLTYFNYEAQQDKSGLPNDRFSAERPEGSISTLTIQRTEQRDSAMYRCASSPRGGSYEQYFGPGTRLTVT.

The chain has TRBV10-3 and TRBJ1-1; TCRdb indicates TRBD1, and absent DNA this call remains unverified. The CDR3 totals 14 residues. Per germline, CDR1 ENHRY and CDR2 SYGVKD. CDR3 region: CAISSQGTNTEAFF.

The rearrangement uses TRBV6-4 and TRBJ2-5; TCRdb's D gene call, TRBD1, goes unchecked for lack of DNA. CDR3 length equals 12 residues. Germline CDR1 is MRHNA and CDR2 is SNTAGT. The CDR3 spells CASSDGTGDQYF.

The chain joins TRBV6-2 or TRBV6-3 to TRBJ2-1. This CDR3 has 15 residues. The germline V gene has CDR1 MNHEY and CDR2 SVGEGT. The chain's CDR3 is CASSYSLATHNEQFF.

This chain connects TRBV12-3 or TRBV12-4 to TRBJ2-1. CDR3 length: 13 amino acids. The CDR3 sequence: CASSPDSYNEQFF.

Here the CDR3 reads CASSQGGGGQETQYF. This sequence joins TRBV2 and TRBJ2-5; no DNA is available, so the TRBD1 call from TCRdb remains unchecked. CDR1 SNHLY and CDR2 FYNNEI come from the germline V gene. CDR3 size: 15 residues.

This rearrangement joins TRBV29-1 to TRBJ2-3. The CDR3 covers 15 residues. The germline gives CDR1 SQVTM, CDR2 ANQGSEA. CDR3 amino acids: CSATDVVGGTDTQYF.

The rearrangement joins TRBV4-2 to TRBJ2-7; TCRdb's D call of TRBD1 is untestable without DNA. The CDR3 spans 18 residues. CDR1 is LGHNA and CDR2 is YNFKEQ in the germline V gene. The CDR3 here is CASSQVGSGGASSYEQYF.

This chain connects TRBV28 to TRBJ2-7; the TCRdb D gene call, TRBD1, has no DNA to confirm it. Germline V gene sequence: CDR1 MDHEN, CDR2 SYDVKM. This CDR3 is 16 amino acids long. The CDR3 region is CASSFGQGSKFYEQYF.

The chain links TRBV28 to TRBJ2-7; TCRdb reports TRBD1, a call that lacks DNA to check it against. This CDR3 has 16 residues. CDR1 MDHEN and CDR2 SYDVKM come from the germline V gene. CDR3: CASSFPAYDREGEQYF.